The next 20 T cell receptor beta chains were all read from a single sample in a study of T cell repertoires in cytomegalovirus infection. The antigens these receptors bind are not known. TCRdb passed the reads through MiXCR, listing each CDR3 protein once. Of 50,000 to 55,000 distinct CDR3 sequences listed, around a fifth are singletons. Sequencing used CD8+ T cells from cultured PBMCs, obtained from culture after CMV antigen stimulation. These receptors came from a human donor in good health (CMV status not recorded). Some clones in this sample may be carry-over from other donors' samples.

This clonotype was counted only a few times. CDR3 bases: TGTGCCAGCAGCTCCACCCGAGGCACAGATACGCAGTATTTT. It is translated as CASSSTRGTDTQYF. The chain uses TRBV7-9 and TRBJ2-3; D call uncertain. This CDR3 is 14 amino acids long. Trimming took 4 bases from V and 1 from J, leaving 9 bases between them. Germline assignment: CDR1 SEHNR and CDR2 FQNEAQ (reference sequence). Based on the CDR3 plus reference TRBV7-9 and TRBJ2-3, the full variable domain is DTGVSQNPRHKITKRGQNVTFRCDPISEHNRLYWYRQTLGQGPEFLTYFQNEAQLEKSRLLSDRFSAERPKGSFSTLEIQRTEQGDSAMYLCASSSTRGTDTQYFGPGTRLTVL.

In its sample, this clonotype was seen many times. The chain combines TRBV6-1 with TRBJ2-7; D not certain. The CDR3 has 13 amino acids. V lost 5 bases and J 2 bases, leaving 10 bases between the germline ends. Germline assignment: CDR1 MNHNS and CDR2 SASEGT. The CDR3 spells CASSQFGAYEQYF. The CDR3 DNA is TGTGCCAGCAGTCAGTTTGGGGCCTACGAGCAGTACTTC.

In this sample, this clonotype turned up a few times. The CDR3 spells CASSLWGSRLDNEQFF. The CDR3 nucleotides are TGTGCCAGCAGTTTATGGGGGAGTAGGTTAGACAATGAGCAGTTCTTC. The chain carries TRBV28 and TRBJ2-1; tentative D call: TRBD2 (5 bases). Trimming stripped 0 bases from V and 5 bases from J, with 14 bases between. The germline CDR1 and CDR2 sequences are MDHEN and SYDVKM. CDR3 length equals 16 residues.

A few counts support this clonotype. The rearrangement uses TRBV7-9 and TRBJ1-4; no reliable D call. Germline values: CDR1 SEHNR, CDR2 FQNEAQ (reference sequence). With 5 bases removed from V and 5 bases from J, the gap between germline ends came to 6 bases. This CDR3 contains 12 residues. The CDR3 spells CASSRKNEKLFF. The CDR3 nucleotides read TGTGCCAGCAGCCGCAAGAATGAAAAACTGTTTTTT.

This clonotype was observed at least ten times. V usage is TRBV28 and J usage is TRBJ2-3; 9 bases align to TRBD2. Per the germline V gene, CDR1 is MDHEN and CDR2 is SYDVKM. After removal of 6 bases from V and 6 bases from J, the junction contained 7 bases not matched to a gene. This CDR3 is 14 amino acids long. CDR3 nucleotides: TGTGCCAGCAGGATCCTAGCGGGATATGATACGCAGTATTTT. Protein sequence: CASRILAGYDTQYF.

The chain carries TRBV28 and TRBJ2-3, with 10 positions matching TRBD2. V shed 5 bases, J shed 3 bases, and the junction held 8 bases outside the gene matches. Germline V CDR1 and CDR2: MDHEN, SYDVKM. This CDR3 spans 16 amino acids. The CDR3 here is CASSAPSGSLTDTQYF. The DNA of the CDR3 is TGTGCCAGCAGTGCCCCTAGCGGGAGTTTGACAGATACGCAGTATTTT.

The chain links TRBV6-5 to TRBJ2-7; D not resolved. CDR1 and CDR2 (germline): MNHEY, SVGAGI. This CDR3 has 11 amino acids. With 10 bases removed from V and 4 bases from J, the gap between germline ends came to 11 bases. The chain's CDR3 is CATMDGYEQYF. The CDR3 DNA reads as TGTGCCACCATGGACGGGTACGAGCAGTACTTC.

J is TRBJ1-4 and V is TRBV27; tentative D call: TRBD1 (6 bases). This CDR3 region has 16 residues. CDR1 is MNHEY, CDR2 SMNVEV, per germline (reference sequence). V was trimmed by 2 bases and J by 3 bases, leaving 13 bases between them. The CDR3 sequence is CASSLLRGAANEKLFF. In DNA form, the CDR3 reads TGTGCCAGCAGTTTACTTCGGGGGGCAGCTAATGAAAAACTGTTTTTT.

The gene calls are TRBV7-8 and TRBJ2-1, with D hard to call. With 5 bases removed from V and 6 bases from J, the gap between germline ends came to 17 bases. The length of the CDR3 is 15 residues. Germline V gives CDR1 SGHVS, CDR2 FQNEAQ. CDR3 amino acids: CASSLGKGTRNEQFF. CDR3 DNA sequence: TGTGCCAGCAGCCTAGGAAAGGGAACCCGCAATGAGCAGTTCTTC.

The chain is built from TRBV7-2 and TRBJ2-3, with 7 bases that match TRBD2. This CDR3 is built from 15 residues. The germline V gene has CDR1 SGHTA and CDR2 FQGNSA. V lost 7 bases, J lost 5 bases, and 12 bases stayed unmatched. Written as DNA, the CDR3 is TGTGCCAGCACCCACTCGGGGGGACGGGGAGATACGCAGTATTTT. The encoded protein is CASTHSGGRGDTQYF. Full variable domain (outside the CDR3, taken from reference TRBV7-2 and TRBJ2-3): GAGVSQSPSNKVTEKGKDVELRCDPISGHTALYWYRQSLGQGLEFLIYFQGNSAPDKSGLPSDRFSAERTGGSVSTLTIQRTQQEDSAVYLCASTHSGGRGDTQYFGPGTRLTVL.

The chain carries TRBV7-8 and TRBJ1-1; D is perhaps TRBD1 (6 bases). Germline V gene sequence: CDR1 SGHVS, CDR2 FQNEAQ. The CDR3 covers 14 residues. V shed 3 bases and J shed 4 bases, with 12 bases lying between them. The CDR3 spells CASSFTGPVTEAFF. CDR3 DNA: TGTGCCAGCAGCTTTACAGGGCCTGTCACTGAAGCTTTCTTT. Full variable domain (rest looked up from reference TRBV7-8 and TRBJ1-1): GAGVSQSPRYKVAKRGQDVALRCDPISGHVSLFWYQQALGQGPEFLTYFQNEAQLDKSGLPSDRFFAERPEGSVSTLKIQRTQQEDSAVYLCASSFTGPVTEAFFGQGTRLTVV.

This clonotype showed up just a few times. The J gene is TRBJ2-7, the V gene TRBV10-2; no reliable D call. CDR1 and CDR2 from the germline V gene are WSHSY and SAAADI. V was trimmed by 7 bases and J by 3 bases, leaving 16 bases between them. The CDR3 has 14 amino acids. CDR3 nucleotides: TGCGCCAGCAATCACCCCGGCAAGGACTACGAGCAGTACTTC. This sequence encodes CASNHPGKDYEQYF.

This clonotype appeared many times. The rearrangement joins TRBV7-2 to TRBJ2-1, with D unclear. Germline CDR1 SGHTA, CDR2 FQGNSA. Trimming shortened V by 3 bases and J by 6 bases, and 12 bases separated the two germline ends. The CDR3 extends over 14 amino acids. This CDR3 reads CASSFSPPPNEQFF. In DNA form, the CDR3 reads TGTGCCAGCAGCTTTTCCCCACCTCCCAATGAGCAGTTCTTC.

The chain links TRBV7-7 to TRBJ2-6; D remains unclear. Trimming left V 1 base short and J 0 bases short, with 13 bases between. Looked up from germline, CDR1 is SSHAT and CDR2 is FNYEAQ (reference sequence). This CDR3 has 18 residues. CDR3 sequence: CASSLEVGPFSGANVLTF. The CDR3 DNA reads as TGTGCCAGCAGCTTAGAGGTCGGGCCATTCTCTGGGGCCAACGTCCTGACTTTC.

J is TRBJ2-7 and V is TRBV7-2, with D perhaps matching TRBD2 (7 bases). The germline V gene has CDR1 SGHTA and CDR2 FQGNSA. Trimming stripped 7 bases from V and 5 bases from J, with 21 bases between. The CDR3 runs to 15 residues. CDR3 sequence (DNA): TGTGCCAGCATCCCAGAGGGGAGGGGGTTCGACGAGCAGTACTTC. Translation gives CASIPEGRGFDEQYF.

The gene calls are TRBV7-6 and TRBJ2-2; maybe TRBD2 (7 bases). The CDR3 is made up of 16 amino acids. Trimming took off 7 bases at V and 4 bases at J, with 19 bases between the two ends. CDR1 and CDR2 (germline): SGHVS, FNYEAQ. The DNA for the CDR3 is TGTGCCAGCACCCGTAGGGGGGGTAGCGGCACCGGGGAGCTGTTTTTT. Residues: CASTRRGGSGTGELFF.

The gene calls are TRBV7-8 and TRBJ2-1; D call uncertain. V dropped 5 bases and J dropped 0 bases, with 11 bases sitting between them. CDR1 and CDR2 (germline): SGHVS, FQNEAQ. The CDR3 extends over 15 amino acids. The CDR3 sequence: CASSPFSGSYNEQFF. The CDR3 region has the DNA TGTGCCAGCAGCCCGTTTTCAGGCTCCTACAATGAGCAGTTCTTC.

J is TRBJ2-3 and V is TRBV7-9, with D maybe TRBD1 (6 bases). The CDR3 consists of 12 residues. V lost 2 bases to trimming and J lost 9 bases, with 9 bases between them. Germline V gene sequence: CDR1 SEHNR, CDR2 FQNEAQ (reference sequence). The CDR3 sequence is CASSLSGDTQYF. CDR3 DNA: TGTGCCAGCAGCTTATCAGGGGACACGCAGTATTTT.

This clonotype showed up many times. This chain links TRBV7-9 with TRBJ2-1; either TRBD1 or TRBD2 may fit D (6 bases each). The CDR3 has 15 residues. Per the germline V gene, CDR1 is SEHNR and CDR2 is FQNEAQ (reference sequence). The germline V and J ends were trimmed by 5 bases and 6 bases, with 17 bases remaining between them. In nucleotides, the CDR3 is TGTGCCAGCAGCCCCGGGGGCTATGAAGGCAATGAGCAGTTCTTC. Its translation: CASSPGGYEGNEQFF.

The table lists this clonotype with a few counts. The rearrangement links TRBV7-6 to TRBJ2-1; D is unclear. Deletions cut 1 base from V and 8 bases from J, with 6 bases between. From germline, CDR1 is SGHVS and CDR2 FNYEAQ. CDR3 length: 12 amino acids. CDR3 nucleotides: TGTGCCAGCAGCTTAGGTGTGGATGAGCAGTTCTTC. This codes for CASSLGVDEQFF. Based on the CDR3 plus reference TRBV7-6 and TRBJ2-1, the full variable domain is GAGVSQSPRYKVTKRGQDVALRCDPISGHVSLYWYRQALGQGPEFLTYFNYEAQQDKSGLPNDRFSAERPEGSISTLTIQRTEQRDSAMYRCASSLGVDEQFFGPGTRLTVL.